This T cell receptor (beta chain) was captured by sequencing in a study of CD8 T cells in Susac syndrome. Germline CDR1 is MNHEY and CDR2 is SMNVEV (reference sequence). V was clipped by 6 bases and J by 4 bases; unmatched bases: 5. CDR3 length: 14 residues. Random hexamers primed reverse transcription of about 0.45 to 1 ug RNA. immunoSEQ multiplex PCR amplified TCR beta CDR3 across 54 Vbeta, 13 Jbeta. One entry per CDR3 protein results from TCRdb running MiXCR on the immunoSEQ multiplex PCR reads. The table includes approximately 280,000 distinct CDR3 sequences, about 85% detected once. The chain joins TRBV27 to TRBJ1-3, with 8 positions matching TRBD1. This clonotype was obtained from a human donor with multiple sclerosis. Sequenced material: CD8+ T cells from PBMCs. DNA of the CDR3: TGTGCCAGCAGGGAGACAGGGGTCGGAAACACCATATATTTT. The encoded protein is CASRETGVGNTIYF.